This T cell receptor (beta chain) appears in the sequencing data of a study of beta chain features in type 1 diabetes. Broader study findings: For type 1 diabetes patients, VDJ junctions showed fewer insertions and more deletions. Resolution of whether HLA type affects TCRB rearrangement was not achieved here. In every one of the four CD4+ subsets, TCRB CDR3s were moderately but significantly shorter in Type 1 diabetes patients. Naive, central memory and Treg TCRB repertoires seemed to resemble each other more closely in patients than they did in healthy donors.

A word on this clone: The antigen is not known.

Expressed TCRB transcripts were sequenced because the isolated RNA had all been reverse transcribed beforehand. Sequenced by immunoSEQ multiplex PCR; TCRdb stores in-frame clones only, minus some. Found here are about 660,000 clones, over 12% of them singletons; the top ten hold roughly 0.04%. The CDR3 covers 14 residues. The V end was cut by 3 bases, the J end by 2 bases, with 10 bases between. Germline V gene data show CDR1 as SGHRS and CDR2 as YFSETQ. One heparinised draw, averaging roughly 0.12 L, was taken per donor. This TCR came from a man younger than 35 with type 1 diabetes. The source material was naive CD4+ T cells from blood. J is TRBJ2-3 and V is TRBV5-1; D could derive from TRBD1 or TRBD2 (5 bases each). In DNA form, the CDR3 reads TGCGCCAGCAGCTCGGGGCAACCCACAGATACGCAGTATTTT. It codes for CASSSGQPTDTQYF.